This T cell receptor beta chain was sequenced in a study of blood T cells in healthy people across ages. General observations from the study: Because donor CMV status was unknown, expanded clonotype changes were possibly confounded.

A J-beta primer mix and a sample-barcoded 5' primer were used in a second PCR of about 6 to 12 cycles. TCRdb analysed the 5' RACE reads with MiXCR anew, one entry per CDR3 protein. The sample yields over 1.5 million distinct CDR3 sequences, roughly 52% seen once. Worth noting for this clonotype: The antigen remains undetermined.

Germline loops: CDR1 SQVTM, CDR2 ANQGSEA. This CDR3 is 15 amino acids long. The V and J ends lost 3 bases and 2 bases respectively, with 13 bases between them. The sample comprised blood. This clonotype was obtained from a woman aged 40-49 years in good health. This sequence joins TRBV29-1 and TRBJ2-2; the D is unclear. CDR3: CSVDLVAGNTGELFF. The CDR3 DNA is TGCAGCGTTGATCTCGTCGCCGGCAACACCGGGGAGCTGTTTTTT.